The source of this T cell receptor (beta chain) is a study of cytomegalovirus exposure and HLA in healthy donors. As regards this clone: No antigen is known for it.

General study results and limits: An ancestry cluster, one associated with Asian ancestry, reportedly showed fewer N-insertions than the roughly 670-donor mean in a later analysis.

Vbeta (60) and Jbeta (13) primers were used in the PCR. Data came from immunoSEQ multiplex PCR; TCRdb stores just in-frame clones and leaves some out. The sample holds around 93,000 clones, roughly four fifths seen once. Trimming stripped 4 bases from V and 3 bases from J, with 9 bases between. Germline V CDR1 and CDR2: SGHNT, YYREEE (reference sequence). This CDR3 is 13 amino acids long. This receptor was obtained from a man aged 25-45 years in good health and CMV-seropositive. Sequenced: PBMCs. The chain has TRBV5-4 and TRBJ2-3; D is unclear. CDR3 nucleotide sequence: TGTGCCAGCAGCACTCCCGGGACAGATACGCAGTATTTT. Its protein is CASSTPGTDTQYF.